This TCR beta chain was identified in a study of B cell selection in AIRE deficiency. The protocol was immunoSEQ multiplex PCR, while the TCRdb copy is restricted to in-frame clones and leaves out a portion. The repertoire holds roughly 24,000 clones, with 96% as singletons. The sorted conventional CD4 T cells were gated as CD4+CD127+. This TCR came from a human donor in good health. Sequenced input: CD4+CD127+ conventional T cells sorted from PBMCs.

The CDR3 sequence is CASSKQGWGQPQHF. Written as DNA, the CDR3 is TGTGCCAGCAGCAAACAGGGGTGGGGTCAGCCCCAGCATTTT. The chain couples TRBV7-2 to TRBJ1-5; 7 bases are shared with TRBD1. CDR1 SGHTA and CDR2 FQGNSA come from the germline V gene. The CDR3 spans 14 residues. V dropped 5 bases and J dropped 6; count of bases not matched to a gene: 7.